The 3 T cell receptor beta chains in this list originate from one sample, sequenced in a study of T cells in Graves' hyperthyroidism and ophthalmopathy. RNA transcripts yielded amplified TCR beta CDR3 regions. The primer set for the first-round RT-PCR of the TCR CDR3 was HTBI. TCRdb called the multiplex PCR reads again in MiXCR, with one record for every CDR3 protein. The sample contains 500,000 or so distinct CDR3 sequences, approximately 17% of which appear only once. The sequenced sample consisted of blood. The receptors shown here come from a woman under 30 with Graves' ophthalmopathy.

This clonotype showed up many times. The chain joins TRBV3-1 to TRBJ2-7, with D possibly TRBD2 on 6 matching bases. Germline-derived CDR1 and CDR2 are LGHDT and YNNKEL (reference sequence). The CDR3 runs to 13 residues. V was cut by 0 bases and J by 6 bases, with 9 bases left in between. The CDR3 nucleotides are TGTGCCAGCAGCCAAGATGGTAGCGGCGAGCAGTACTTC. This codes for CASSQDGSGEQYF.

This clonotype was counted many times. CDR3 DNA sequence: TGTGCCAGCAGTTGGGACAGAAGCGAGCAGTACTTC. Protein: CASSWDRSEQYF. This sequence joins TRBV6-1 and TRBJ2-7; 7 positions match TRBD1. The CDR3 length is 12 residues. Germline CDR1 MNHNS, CDR2 SASEGT. V lost 5 bases, J lost 6 bases, and 4 bases stayed unmatched.

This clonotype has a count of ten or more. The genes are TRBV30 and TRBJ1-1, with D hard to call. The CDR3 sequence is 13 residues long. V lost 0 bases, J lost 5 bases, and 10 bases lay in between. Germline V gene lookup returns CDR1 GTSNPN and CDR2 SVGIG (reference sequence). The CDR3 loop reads CAWSVGELTEAFF. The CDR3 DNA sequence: TGTGCCTGGAGTGTTGGGGAATTGACTGAAGCTTTCTTT.